The sequence of this TCR beta chain was determined in a study of cytomegalovirus exposure and HLA in healthy donors. This CDR3 is 14 amino acids long. The V gene's germline CDR1 is MNHEY and CDR2 SMNVEV (reference sequence). With 5 bases removed from V and 5 bases from J, the gap between germline ends came to 15 bases. The PCR had 60 Vbeta and 13 Jbeta primers. TCRdb keeps only in-frame clones here, not all; method: immunoSEQ multiplex PCR. Its listing shows just over 50,000 clones. Sequenced input: PBMCs. The TCR was taken from a woman aged 60-75 years in good health and CMV-seropositive. The V call is TRBV27, the J call TRBJ2-5, with D perhaps matching TRBD1 (5 bases). As DNA, the CDR3 is TGTGCCAGCAGTGGCGTGGGGTCAGGGGAGACCCAGTACTTC. Its translation: CASSGVGSGETQYF.